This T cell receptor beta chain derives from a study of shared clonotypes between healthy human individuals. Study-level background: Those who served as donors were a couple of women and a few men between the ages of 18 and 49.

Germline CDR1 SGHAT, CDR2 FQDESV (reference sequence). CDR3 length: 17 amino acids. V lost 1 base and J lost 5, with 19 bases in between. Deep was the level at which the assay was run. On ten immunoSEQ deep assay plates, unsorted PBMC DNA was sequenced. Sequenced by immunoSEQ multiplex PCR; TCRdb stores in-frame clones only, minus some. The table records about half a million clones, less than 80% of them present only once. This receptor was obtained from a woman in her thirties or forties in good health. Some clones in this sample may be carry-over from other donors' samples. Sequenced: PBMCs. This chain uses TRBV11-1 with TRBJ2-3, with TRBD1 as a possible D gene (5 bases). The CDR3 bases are TGTGCCAGCAGCTTAGGCAGGGAACTCCTTGGTGTAGATACGCAGTATTTT. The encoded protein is CASSLGRELLGVDTQYF.